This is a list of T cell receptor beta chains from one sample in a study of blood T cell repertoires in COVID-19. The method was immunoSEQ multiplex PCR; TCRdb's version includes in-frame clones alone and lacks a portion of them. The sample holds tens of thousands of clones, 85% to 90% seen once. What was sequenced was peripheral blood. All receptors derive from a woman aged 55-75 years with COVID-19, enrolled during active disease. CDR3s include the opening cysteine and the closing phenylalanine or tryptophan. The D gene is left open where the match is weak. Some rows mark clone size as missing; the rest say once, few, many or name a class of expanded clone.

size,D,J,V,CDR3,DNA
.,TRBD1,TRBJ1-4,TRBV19,CASSTQGAGEKLFF,TGTGCCAGTAGCACACAGGGGGCGGGTGAAAAACTGTTTTTT
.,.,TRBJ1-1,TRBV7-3,CASSLDKATWAFF,TGTGCCAGCAGCCTTGACAAGGCAACCTGGGCTTTCTTT
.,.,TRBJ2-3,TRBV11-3,CASSLGVYTDTQYF,TGTGCCAGCAGCTTAGGCGTATACACAGATACGCAGTATTTT
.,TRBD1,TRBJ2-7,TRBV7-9,CASSIPGQGANDESYEQYF,TGTGCCAGCAGCATTCCGGGACAGGGGGCGAATGATGAATCCTACGAGCAGTACTTC
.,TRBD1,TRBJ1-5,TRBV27,CASSLGQVQPQHF,TGTGCCAGCAGTTTAGGACAGGTTCAGCCCCAGCATTTT
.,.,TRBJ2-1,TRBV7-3,CASSSRGAGVSYNEQFF,TGTGCCAGCAGCTCCCGGGGGGCGGGAGTGTCCTACAATGAGCAGTTCTTC
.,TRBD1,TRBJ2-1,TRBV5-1,CASSNWTGTSNEQFF,TGCGCCAGCAGCAACTGGACAGGGACGAGCAATGAGCAGTTCTTC
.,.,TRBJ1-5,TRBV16,CASTPSVSSSNQPQHF,TGTGCCAGCACTCCCTCAGTTAGCAGTAGCAATCAGCCCCAGCATTTT
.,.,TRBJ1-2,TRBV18,CASSPDYGSGYTF,TGTGCCAGCTCACCAGATTATGGGAGCGGCTACACCTTC
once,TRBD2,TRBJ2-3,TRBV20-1,CSASWGLAGDLKAPDTQYF,TGCAGTGCTAGTTGGGGGCTAGCGGGAGATTTAAAGGCCCCAGATACGCAGTATTTT
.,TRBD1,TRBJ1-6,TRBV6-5,CASSYANRGNSPLHF,TGTGCCAGCAGTTATGCCAACAGGGGGAATTCACCCCTCCACTTT
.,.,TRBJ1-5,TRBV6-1,CASSDRIYSNQPQHF,TGTGCCAGCAGTGACAGGATCTATAGCAATCAGCCCCAGCATTTT
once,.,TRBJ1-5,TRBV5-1,CASSLAGSGPQHF,TGCGCCAGCAGCTTGGCAGGGTCGGGGCCCCAGCATTTT
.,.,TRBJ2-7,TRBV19,CASSASGGSYEQYF,TGTGCCAGTAGTGCTTCCGGGGGCTCCTACGAGCAGTACTTC
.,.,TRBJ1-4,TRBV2,CASSVLGEEKLFF,TGTGCCAGCAGTGTGCTAGGGGAAGAAAAACTGTTTTTT
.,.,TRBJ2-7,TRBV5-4,CASSLGFLSTNSSYEQYF,TGTGCCAGCAGCTTGGGGTTTTTAAGCACCAATAGCTCCTACGAGCAGTACTTC
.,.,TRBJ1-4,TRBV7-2,CASSLAGTGNEKLFF,TGTGCCAGCAGCTTAGCGGGGACTGGGAATGAAAAACTGTTTTTT
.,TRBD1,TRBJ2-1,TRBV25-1,CASSDRDREFF,TGTGCCAGCAGTGACCGGGACAGGGAGTTCTTC
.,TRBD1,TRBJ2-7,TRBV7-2,CASSPDRGGSYEQYF,TGTGCCAGCAGCCCTGACAGGGGAGGCTCCTACGAGCAGTACTTC
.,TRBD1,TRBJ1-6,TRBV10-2,CASGRDRGNSPLHF,TGCGCCAGCGGCCGGGACAGGGGAAATTCACCCCTCCACTTT
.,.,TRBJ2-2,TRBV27,CASRRNTGELFF,TGTGCCAGCAGGCGGAACACCGGGGAGCTGTTTTTT
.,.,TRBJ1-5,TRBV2,CASSVAGKNQPQHF,TGTGCCAGCAGTGTGGCAGGGAAGAATCAGCCCCAGCATTTT
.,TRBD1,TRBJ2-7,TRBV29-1,CSVSGTGPYEQYF,TGCAGCGTTTCTGGGACAGGACCCTACGAGCAGTACTTC
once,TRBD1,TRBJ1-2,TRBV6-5,CASSPGGQGVFSYTF,TGTGCCAGCAGCCCAGGGGGACAGGGGGTGTTTAGCTACACCTTC
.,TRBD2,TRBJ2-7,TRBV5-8,CASSRGVYEQYF,TGTGCCAGCAGCCGGGGGGTTTACGAGCAGTACTTC